This TCR beta chain originates from a study of blood T cell repertoires in COVID-19. Turning to the study itself: Sources were T cells, B-cell-depleted T cells, or PBMCs; the material itself was cDNA or gDNA.

Germline CDR1 GTSNPN, CDR2 SVGIG (reference sequence). The CDR3 consists of 14 residues. Trimming pared 2 bases from V and 3 bases from J, leaving 10 bases between. Some clones are missing from TCRdb's copy, which holds only in-frame ones; the method was immunoSEQ multiplex PCR. The profile shows about 70,000 clones, approximately 80% of them singletons. V usage is TRBV30 and J usage is TRBJ1-4, with D unclear. This TCR was sampled from a woman of 80 years or more with active or convalescent COVID-19. Sequenced input: peripheral blood. The CDR3 region is CAWSREMSNEKLFF. The CDR3 DNA is TGTGCCTGGAGTAGGGAGATGTCTAATGAAAAACTGTTTTTT.